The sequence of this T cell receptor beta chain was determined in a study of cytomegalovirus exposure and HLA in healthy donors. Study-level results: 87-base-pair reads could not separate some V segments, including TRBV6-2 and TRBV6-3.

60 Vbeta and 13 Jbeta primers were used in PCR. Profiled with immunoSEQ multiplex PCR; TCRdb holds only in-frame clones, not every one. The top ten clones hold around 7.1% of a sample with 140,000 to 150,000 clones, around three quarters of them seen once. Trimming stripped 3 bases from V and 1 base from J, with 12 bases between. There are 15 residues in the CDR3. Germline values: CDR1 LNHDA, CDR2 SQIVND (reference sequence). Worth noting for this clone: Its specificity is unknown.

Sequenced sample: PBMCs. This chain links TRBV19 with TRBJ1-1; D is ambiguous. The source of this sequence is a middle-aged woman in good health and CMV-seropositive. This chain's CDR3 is CASSIGGIKNTEAFF. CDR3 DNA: TGTGCCAGTAGTATTGGAGGAATCAAGAACACTGAAGCTTTCTTT.